Listed below are T cell receptor beta chains from one sample, sequenced in a study of blood T cells in healthy people across ages. TCRdb reprocessed the 5' RACE reads via MiXCR and lists one record per CDR3 protein. The sample has 1.5 million to 2 million distinct CDR3 sequences; roughly a third are singletons. The sequenced sample was blood. The receptors here all came from a woman aged 25 to 45 in good health. CDR3s include the opening cysteine and the closing phenylalanine or tryptophan.

V	J	CDR3
TRBV10-3	TRBJ1-2	CAISESLTGESGYTF
TRBV7-2	TRBJ2-1	CASSSPGLVIEQFF
TRBV7-9	TRBJ1-2	CASSPRTGGPTNYGYTF
TRBV7-3	TRBJ2-3	CASSTNSEDTQYF
TRBV29-1	TRBJ1-1	CSVARLRNTEAFF
TRBV15	TRBJ2-3	CATSRTKGVGILPDTQYF
TRBV27	-	CACGQAYEQYF
TRBV10-3	TRBJ2-5	CAISESAKGVGQETQYF
TRBV7-4	TRBJ2-1	CASSLAGGPPFSYNEQFF
TRBV20-1	TRBJ2-1	CSAREEGFEQFF
TRBV3-1	TRBJ2-7	CASNLAGNYEQYF
TRBV20-1	TRBJ2-3	CSASQSSPLAGYTDTQYF
TRBV28	TRBJ2-7	CASSLVQGNSYEQYF
TRBV9	TRBJ2-3	CASSAGLAHVDTQYF
TRBV5-1	TRBJ2-1	CASTSDGGRSYNEQFF
TRBV20-1	TRBJ1-2	CSAIPGGTGGYTF
TRBV9	TRBJ2-2	CASSWTSGSGGELFF
TRBV4-2	TRBJ2-3	CASSQDAGTCTQYF
TRBV27	TRBJ2-7	CASWGGRHFYEQYF
TRBV13	TRBJ2-5	CASSHRQREGLETQYF
TRBV6-1	TRBJ1-5	CASSEARGGRFQPQHF
TRBV24-1	TRBJ2-7	CATSDPYGGPHEQYF
TRBV21-1	TRBJ2-5	CASRVLKRGGGETQYF
TRBV6-2/TRBV6-3	TRBJ1-6	CASSSGLHRGGDSPLHF
TRBV6-2/TRBV6-3	TRBJ2-7	CATRLSTGGREQYF
TRBV4-2	TRBJ2-7	CASSQEAGGFEGSEQYF
TRBV7-2	TRBJ2-2	CASSLFFRGNTGELFF
TRBV14	TRBJ2-1	CASSQFKSGSRDEQFF
TRBV7-9	TRBJ1-2	CASSLATGLGYTF
TRBV6-2/TRBV6-3	TRBJ1-1	CASSYWDRSTEAFF
TRBV7-9	-	CASSTEGGEQYF
TRBV4-1	TRBJ2-3	CASSQGGGTTDTQYF
TRBV24-1	TRBJ1-5	CATSDGSVSNQPQHF